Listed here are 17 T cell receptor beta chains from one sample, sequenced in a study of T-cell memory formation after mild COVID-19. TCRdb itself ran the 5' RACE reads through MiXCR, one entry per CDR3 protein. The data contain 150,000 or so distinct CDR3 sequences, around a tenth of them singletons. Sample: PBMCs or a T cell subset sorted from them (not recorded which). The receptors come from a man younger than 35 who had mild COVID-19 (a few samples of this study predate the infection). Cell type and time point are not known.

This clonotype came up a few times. CDR3 region: CASSRGQGAFETQYF. In nucleotides, the CDR3 is TGTGCCAGCAGTCGGGGACAGGGGGCGTTTGAGACCCAGTACTTC. The genes are TRBV25-1 and TRBJ2-5; TRBD1 matches 12 bases. The CDR3 sequence is 15 residues long. CDR1 is MGHDK and CDR2 is SYGVNS in the germline V gene. Germline trimming cut 5 bases from V and 5 bases from J; bases unmatched to any gene: 6.

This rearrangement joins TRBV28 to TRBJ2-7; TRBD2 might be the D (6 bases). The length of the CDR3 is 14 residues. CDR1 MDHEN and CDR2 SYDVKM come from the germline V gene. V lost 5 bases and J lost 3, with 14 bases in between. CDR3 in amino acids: CASSPALRGYEQYV. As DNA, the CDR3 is TGTGCCAGCAGTCCTGCCCTGCGGGGCTACGAGCAGTACGTC.

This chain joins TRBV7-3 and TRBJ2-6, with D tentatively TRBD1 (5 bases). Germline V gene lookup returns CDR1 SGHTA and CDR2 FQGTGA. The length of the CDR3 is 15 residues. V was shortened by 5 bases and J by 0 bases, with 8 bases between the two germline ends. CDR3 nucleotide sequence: TGTGCCAGCAGCGTGCAGGGCTCTGGGGCCAACGTCCTGACTTTC. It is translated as CASSVQGSGANVLTF.

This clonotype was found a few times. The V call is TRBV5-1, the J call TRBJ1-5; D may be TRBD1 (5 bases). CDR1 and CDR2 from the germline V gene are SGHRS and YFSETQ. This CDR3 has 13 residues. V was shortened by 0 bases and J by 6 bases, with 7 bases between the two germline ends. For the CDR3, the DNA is TGCGCCAGCAGCTTGGGGGGCCCTCAGCCCCAGCATTTT. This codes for CASSLGGPQPQHF.

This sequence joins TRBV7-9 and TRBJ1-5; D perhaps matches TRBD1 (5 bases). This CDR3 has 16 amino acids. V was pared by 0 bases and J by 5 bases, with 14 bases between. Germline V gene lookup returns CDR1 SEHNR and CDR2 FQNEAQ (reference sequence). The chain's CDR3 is CASSLAGRVMDQPQHF. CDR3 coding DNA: TGTGCCAGCAGCTTAGCGGGCAGGGTCATGGATCAGCCCCAGCATTTT. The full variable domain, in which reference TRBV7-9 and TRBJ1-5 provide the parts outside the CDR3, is DTGVSQNPRHKITKRGQNVTFRCDPISEHNRLYWYRQTLGQGPEFLTYFQNEAQLEKSRLLSDRFSAERPKGSFSTLEIQRTEQGDSAMYLCASSLAGRVMDQPQHFGDGTRLSIL.

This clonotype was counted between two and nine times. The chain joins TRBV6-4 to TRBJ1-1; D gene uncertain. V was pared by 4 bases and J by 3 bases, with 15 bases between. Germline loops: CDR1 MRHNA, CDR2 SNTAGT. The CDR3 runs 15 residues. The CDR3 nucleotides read TGTGCCAGCAGTGCCTCTCCGGGAGGTGACACTGAAGCTTTCTTT. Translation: CASSASPGGDTEAFF.

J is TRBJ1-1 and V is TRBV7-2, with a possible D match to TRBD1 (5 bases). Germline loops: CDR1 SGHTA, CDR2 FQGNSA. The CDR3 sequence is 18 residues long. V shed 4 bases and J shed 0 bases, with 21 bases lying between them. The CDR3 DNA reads TGTGCCAGCAGCTGGGCAGGGTTGCTCAAACCTTTGAACACTGAAGCTTTCTTT. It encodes CASSWAGLLKPLNTEAFF. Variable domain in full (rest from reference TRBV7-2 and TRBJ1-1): GAGVSQSPSNKVTEKGKDVELRCDPISGHTALYWYRQSLGQGLEFLIYFQGNSAPDKSGLPSDRFSAERTGGSVSTLTIQRTQQEDSAVYLCASSWAGLLKPLNTEAFFGQGTRLTVV.

The CDR3 sequence is CASSAQLTGNTEAFF. Written as DNA, the CDR3 is TGTGCCAGCAGCGCCCAATTGACAGGGAACACTGAAGCTTTCTTT. The chain has TRBV9 and TRBJ1-1; D is perhaps TRBD1 (6 bases). CDR1 SGDLS and CDR2 YYNGEE come from the germline V gene. This CDR3 spans 15 amino acids. Deletions cut 3 bases from V and 1 base from J, with 13 bases between.

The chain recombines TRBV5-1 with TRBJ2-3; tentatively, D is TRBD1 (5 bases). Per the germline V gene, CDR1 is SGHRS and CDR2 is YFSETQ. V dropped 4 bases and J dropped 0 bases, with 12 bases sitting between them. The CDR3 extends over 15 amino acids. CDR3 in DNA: TGCGCCAGCAGCCTCCTCAGGGCTAGCACAGATACGCAGTATTTT. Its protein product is CASSLLRASTDTQYF.

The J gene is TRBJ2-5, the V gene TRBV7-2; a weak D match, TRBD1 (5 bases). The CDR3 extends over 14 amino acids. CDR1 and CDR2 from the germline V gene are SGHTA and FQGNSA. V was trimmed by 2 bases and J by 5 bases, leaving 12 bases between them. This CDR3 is CASSLSGAPETQYF. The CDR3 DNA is TGTGCCAGCAGCTTAAGTGGGGCGCCGGAGACCCAGTACTTC.

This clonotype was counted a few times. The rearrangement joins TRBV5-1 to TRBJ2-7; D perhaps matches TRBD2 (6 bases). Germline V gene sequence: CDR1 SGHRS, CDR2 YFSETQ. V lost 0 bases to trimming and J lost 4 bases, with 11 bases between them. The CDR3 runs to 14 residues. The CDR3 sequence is CASSLEAGLYEQYF. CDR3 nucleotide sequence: TGCGCCAGCAGCTTGGAGGCGGGGTTATACGAGCAGTACTTC.

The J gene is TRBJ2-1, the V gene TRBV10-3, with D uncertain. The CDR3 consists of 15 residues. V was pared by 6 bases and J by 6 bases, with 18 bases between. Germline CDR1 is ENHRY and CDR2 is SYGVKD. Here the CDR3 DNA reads TGTGCCATCAGGCCGGCGCCTAGTCGCCGCAATGAGCAGTTCTTC. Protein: CAIRPAPSRRNEQFF.

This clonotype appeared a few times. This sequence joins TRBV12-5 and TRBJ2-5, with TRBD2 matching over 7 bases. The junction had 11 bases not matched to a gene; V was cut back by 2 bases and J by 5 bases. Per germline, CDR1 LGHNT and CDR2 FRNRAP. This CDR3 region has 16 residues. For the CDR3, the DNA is TGTGCTAGTGGTTTGACGTTGACTAGCAAGGCGGAGACCCAGTACTTC. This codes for CASGLTLTSKAETQYF.

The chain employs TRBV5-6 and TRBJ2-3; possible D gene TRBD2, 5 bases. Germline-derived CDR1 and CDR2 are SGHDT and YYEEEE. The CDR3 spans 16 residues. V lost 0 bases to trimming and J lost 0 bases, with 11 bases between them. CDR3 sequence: CASSLAGDSSTDTQYF. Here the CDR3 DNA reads TGTGCCAGCAGCTTGGCCGGGGATTCTAGCACAGATACGCAGTATTTT. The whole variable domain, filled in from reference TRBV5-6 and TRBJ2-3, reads DAGVTQSPTHLIKTRGQQVTLRCSPKSGHDTVSWYQQALGQGPQFIFQYYEEEERQRGNFPDRFSGHQFPNYSSELNVNALLLGDSALYLCASSLAGDSSTDTQYFGPGTRLTVL.

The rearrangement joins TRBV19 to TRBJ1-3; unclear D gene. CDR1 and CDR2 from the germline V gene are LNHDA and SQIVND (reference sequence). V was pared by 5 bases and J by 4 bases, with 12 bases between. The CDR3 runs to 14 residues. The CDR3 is CASSAGLPGNTIYF. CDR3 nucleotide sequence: TGTGCCAGTAGTGCCGGACTGCCGGGAAACACCATATATTTT.

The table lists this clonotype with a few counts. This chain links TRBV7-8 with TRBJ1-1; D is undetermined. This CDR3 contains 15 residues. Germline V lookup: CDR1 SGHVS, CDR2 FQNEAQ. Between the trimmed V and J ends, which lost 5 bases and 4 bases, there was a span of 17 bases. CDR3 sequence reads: CASSPKRVRTTEAFF. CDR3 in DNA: TGTGCCAGCAGCCCTAAGAGGGTGCGGACCACTGAAGCTTTCTTT.

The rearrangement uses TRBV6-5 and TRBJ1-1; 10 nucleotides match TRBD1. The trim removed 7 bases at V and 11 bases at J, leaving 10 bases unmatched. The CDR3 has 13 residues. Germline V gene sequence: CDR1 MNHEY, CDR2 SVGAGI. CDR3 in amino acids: CASIPDRGRGAFF. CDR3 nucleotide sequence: TGTGCCAGCATTCCGGACAGGGGGAGGGGCGCTTTCTTT.